The 23 T cell receptor beta chains below all came from one sample that was sequenced in a study of PD-1 blockade in classical Hodgkin lymphoma. Clones were read by immunoSEQ multiplex PCR, and TCRdb kept only the in-frame ones, dropping some. Altogether 30,000 or so clones are present, over 75% being singletons, with the ten largest covering 0.2% to 0.3%. The patients all showed relapse after autologous stem cell transplantation, while their brentuximab vedotin exposure varied. Magnetic negative selection of thawed PBMCs was the method by which CD4+ T cells were purified. This specimen was CD4+ T cells from blood, taken at baseline. The receptor source for this set is a human donor with classical Hodgkin lymphoma.

The chain carries TRBV30 and TRBJ2-7; 8 bases fit TRBD1. Germline CDR1 is GTSNPN and CDR2 is SVGIG (reference sequence). The length of the CDR3 is 13 residues. J was trimmed by 3 bases and V by 1 base; bases with no gene match: 2. In DNA, the CDR3 is TGTGCCTGGAGTGACAGGGGGATCTACGAGCAGTACTTC. Residues: CAWSDRGIYEQYF.

This chain uses TRBV4-1 with TRBJ2-3; no firm D call. The V end lost 2 bases, the J end lost 4 bases, and 4 bases lay between the germline ends. Looked up from germline, CDR1 is MGHRA and CDR2 is YSYEKL. The CDR3 is 12 residues long. Here the CDR3 DNA reads TGCGCCAGCAGCCAACCGGCAGATACGCAGTATTTT. This codes for CASSQPADTQYF.

The chain combines TRBV6-5 with TRBJ2-1; 8 bases align to TRBD2. This CDR3 spans 15 amino acids. The trim removed 0 bases at V and 7 bases at J, leaving 5 bases unmatched. CDR1 and CDR2 (germline): MNHEY, SVGAGI. DNA for the CDR3: TGTGCCAGCAGTTACTCGGGACTAGTGCTTAATGAGCAGTTCTTC. Its protein is CASSYSGLVLNEQFF.

The J gene is TRBJ2-7, the V gene TRBV5-1; no clear D. This CDR3 has 16 amino acids. CDR1 and CDR2 (germline): SGHRS, YFSETQ. V was clipped by 0 bases and J by 1 base, with 14 bases between them. Here the CDR3 DNA reads TGCGCCAGCAGCTTGGGCGGAGTGCGAGTTTCCTACGAGCAGTACTTC. As protein: CASSLGGVRVSYEQYF.

This chain connects TRBV4-1 to TRBJ2-7, with 7 bases lining up with TRBD1. CDR1 is MGHRA and CDR2 is YSYEKL in the germline V gene. This CDR3 has 17 residues. J was trimmed by 0 bases and V by 2 bases; bases with no gene match: 10. The CDR3 DNA is TGCGCCAGCAGCCAACCCCTGACAGGGAAAATCTCCTACGAGCAGTACTTC. It specifies CASSQPLTGKISYEQYF.

The V call is TRBV5-8, the J call TRBJ2-7; the match to TRBD1 covers 7 bases. Per the germline V gene, CDR1 is SGHTS and CDR2 is YDEGEE. J gave up 0 bases and V 1 base, and 4 bases lay outside the gene matches. The CDR3 loop spans 15 amino acids. CDR3 protein: CASSLYGDSSYEQYF. The CDR3 coding sequence is TGTGCCAGCAGCTTGTACGGGGACAGCTCCTACGAGCAGTACTTC.

The sample holds one count of this clone. This chain connects TRBV10-3 to TRBJ2-7, with D maybe TRBD1 (6 bases). The germline gives CDR1 ENHRY, CDR2 SYGVKD. The CDR3 contains 13 residues. Trimming stripped 6 bases from V and 1 base from J, with 10 bases between. CDR3 bases: TGTGCCATCAGGGACAGTATATCCTACGAGCAGTACTTC. Translated, it gives CAIRDSISYEQYF.

The genes are TRBV7-2 and TRBJ2-7; TRBD1 agrees at 8 bases. The CDR3 is 14 amino acids. Germline V lookup: CDR1 SGHTA, CDR2 FQGNSA. After removal of 6 bases from V and 3 bases from J, the junction contained 7 bases not matched to a gene. CDR3 region: CASSVDRARYEQYF. The CDR3 coding sequence is TGTGCCAGCAGTGTGGACAGGGCCCGCTACGAGCAGTACTTC.

The CDR3 DNA reads as TGTGCCAGCAGCTTAGATGGGTACCAAGAGACCCAGTACTTC. Translation: CASSLDGYQETQYF. The chain carries TRBV11-1 and TRBJ2-5; D is unclear. V was trimmed by 1 base and J by 0 bases, leaving 6 bases between them. The CDR3 is 14 residues long. Looked up from germline, CDR1 is SGHAT and CDR2 is FQDESV (reference sequence).

J is TRBJ2-3 and V is TRBV11-2; D possibly corresponds to TRBD1 (6 bases). Germline-derived CDR1 and CDR2 are SGHAT and FQNNGV. Between the trimmed V and J ends, which lost 7 bases and 2 bases, there was a span of 13 bases. This CDR3 has 14 residues. The CDR3 sequence is CASTQDRTTDTQYF. Written as DNA, the CDR3 is TGTGCCAGCACACAAGACAGGACCACAGATACGCAGTATTTT.

This sequence joins TRBV28 and TRBJ2-7; D perhaps matches TRBD1 (5 bases). The CDR3 covers 15 residues. Looked up from germline, CDR1 is MDHEN and CDR2 is SYDVKM. V gave up 2 bases and J gave up 2 bases, with 13 bases separating them. CDR3 region: CASSLRPGLTYEQYF. In DNA, the CDR3 is TGTGCCAGCAGTTTAAGGCCAGGGCTTACCTACGAGCAGTACTTC.

The chain links TRBV10-3 to TRBJ2-1; TRBD1 might be the D (5 bases). Trimming removed 6 bases from V and 0 bases from J, with 15 bases in between. Germline V gene data show CDR1 as ENHRY and CDR2 as SYGVKD. The CDR3 is made up of 16 amino acids. In DNA, the CDR3 is TGTGCCATCAGACCTTCAGGGCATAGCTCCTACAATGAGCAGTTCTTC. Protein sequence: CAIRPSGHSSYNEQFF.

The count of this clone is one. The J gene is TRBJ2-4, the V gene TRBV18, with TRBD1 as a possible D gene (6 bases). Germline V gene lookup returns CDR1 KGHSH and CDR2 LQKENI. V was pared by 4 bases and J by 9 bases, with 19 bases between. This CDR3 spans 15 amino acids. The CDR3 spells CASSLEDRNPGIQYF. CDR3 nucleotide sequence: TGTGCCAGCTCACTCGAGGACAGAAACCCGGGCATTCAGTACTTC.

This clone appeared a few times. The V and J genes are TRBV9 and TRBJ2-7; no clear D gene. The V gene's germline CDR1 is SGDLS and CDR2 YYNGEE. The CDR3 is made up of 14 amino acids. Between the trimmed V and J ends, which lost 0 bases and 6 bases, there was a span of 13 bases. The CDR3 protein is CASSVGTRPTEQYF. The CDR3, as DNA: TGTGCCAGCAGCGTAGGGACCCGGCCCACCGAGCAGTACTTC.

The chain is built from TRBV28 and TRBJ1-5, with D possibly TRBD1 on 5 matching bases. Trimming left V 3 bases short and J 6 bases short, with 15 bases between. Germline V gene lookup returns CDR1 MDHEN and CDR2 SYDVKM. The CDR3 is 15 residues long. CDR3 protein: CASSFGGTGGQPQHF. The CDR3 DNA sequence: TGTGCCAGCAGTTTCGGGGGTACAGGCGGTCAGCCCCAGCATTTT.

The rearrangement links TRBV5-6 to TRBJ2-1; 15 bases agree with TRBD2. Germline lookup yields CDR1 SGHDT and CDR2 YYEEEE. CDR3 length equals 18 residues. Germline trimming cut 5 bases from V and 6 bases from J; bases unmatched to any gene: 12. CDR3 sequence reads: CASSSGTSGRRSGNEQFF. The CDR3 DNA follows: TGTGCCAGCAGTTCCGGGACTAGCGGGAGGAGGTCGGGCAATGAGCAGTTCTTC.

The chain couples TRBV5-1 to TRBJ1-1; D is uncertain. This CDR3 has 13 amino acids. Germline V gives CDR1 SGHRS, CDR2 YFSETQ. Trimming pared 1 base from V and 1 base from J, leaving 5 bases between. CDR3 nucleotide sequence: TGCGCCAGCAGCTTGTTTCCGAACACTGAAGCTTTCTTT. Translating it yields CASSLFPNTEAFF.

The table lists this clone with a few counts. The chain is built from TRBV30 and TRBJ1-5; D is possibly TRBD1 (5 bases). The length of the CDR3 is 13 residues. Germline CDR1 GTSNPN, CDR2 SVGIG (reference sequence). V lost 5 bases and J 7 bases, leaving 15 bases between the germline ends. CDR3 sequence reads: CAWSKGLRQPQHF. The CDR3 DNA is TGTGCCTGGTCTAAGGGGCTACGGCAGCCCCAGCATTTT.

This clone turned up a few times. This chain links TRBV5-1 with TRBJ1-1, with D perhaps TRBD1 (6 bases). This CDR3 is built from 13 residues. Germline V gives CDR1 SGHRS, CDR2 YFSETQ. V was cut by 5 bases and J by 4 bases, with 12 bases left in between. CDR3 amino acids: CASSQGLGTEAFF. The CDR3 nucleotides are TGCGCCAGCAGTCAGGGGCTTGGCACTGAAGCTTTCTTT.

This chain joins TRBV28 and TRBJ2-7; D unresolved. The CDR3 has 13 residues. Trimming pared 5 bases from V and 3 bases from J, leaving 11 bases between. Germline values: CDR1 MDHEN, CDR2 SYDVKM. The CDR3: CASSPTPSYEQYF. As DNA, the CDR3 is TGTGCCAGCAGTCCCACCCCCAGCTACGAGCAGTACTTC. The variable domain in full, with the rest retrieved from reference TRBV28 and TRBJ2-7, is DVKVTQSSRYLVKRTGEKVFLECVQDMDHENMFWYRQDPGLGLRLIYFSYDVKMKEKGDIPEGYSVSREKKERFSLILESASTNQTSMYLCASSPTPSYEQYFGPGTRLTVT.

This chain connects TRBV9 to TRBJ2-2; 11 bases align to TRBD2. The V gene's germline CDR1 is SGDLS and CDR2 YYNGEE. This CDR3 is built from 18 residues. The V gene end was trimmed by 0 bases and the J gene end by 7 bases; junction bases not matched to a gene: 11. The CDR3: CASSVEVRASGRNGELFF. DNA for the CDR3: TGTGCCAGCAGCGTAGAAGTTAGGGCTAGCGGGAGGAACGGGGAGCTGTTTTTT.

J is TRBJ1-3 and V is TRBV15; no firm D call. This CDR3 comprises 15 residues. Trimming shortened V by 1 base and J by 0 bases, and 7 bases separated the two germline ends. CDR1 LNHNV and CDR2 YYDKDF come from the germline V gene (reference sequence). This chain's CDR3 is CATSRGAYSGNTIYF. Here the CDR3 DNA reads TGTGCCACCAGCAGAGGTGCCTACTCTGGAAACACCATATATTTT.

The chain combines TRBV28 with TRBJ2-7; possibly TRBD1 for D (5 bases). The CDR3 is made up of 14 amino acids. Germline V gene data show CDR1 as MDHEN and CDR2 as SYDVKM. V was pared by 4 bases and J by 3 bases, with 13 bases between. This chain's CDR3 is CASSYTDSFYEQYF. The CDR3 DNA reads TGTGCCAGCAGTTATACAGACAGTTTCTACGAGCAGTACTTC.